The entry below gives a single TCR beta chain sequence along with its context. The data were obtained in a study of blood T cell repertoires in COVID-19. Here immunoSEQ multiplex PCR was the method, and the copy in TCRdb shows in-frame clones only, minus some. The top ten clones hold 2.5% to 3% of a sample with about 380,000 clones, about 88% of them seen once. The study counted Cohort 3 donors as recovered given two negative PCRs, clearance, or symptom resolution. The CDR3 extends over 14 amino acids. The V end was cut by 1 base, the J end by 8 bases, with 14 bases between. Per germline, CDR1 LNHDA and CDR2 SQIVND (reference sequence).

Sequences were obtained from PBMCs or T cells enriched from blood (not recorded which). The rearrangement joins TRBV19 to TRBJ1-2; possible D gene TRBD1, 6 bases. The TCR sequence derives from a woman in her 30s who had recovered from COVID-19. The CDR3 protein is CASSIVPDRRGYTF. The CDR3 region has the DNA TGTGCCAGTAGTATAGTCCCGGACAGACGCGGCTACACCTTC.